Listed below are T cell receptor beta chains from one sample, sequenced in a study of blood T cell repertoires in COVID-19. Sequencing was performed with immunoSEQ multiplex PCR; in TCRdb, only in-frame clones are kept and a portion is missing. The sample yields about 73,000 clones, approximately 80% seen once. The sequenced sample was peripheral blood. Every receptor here comes from a woman between 55 and 75 years old with acute or convalescent COVID-19. Both conserved end residues are part of each CDR3. The D gene is left open where the match is weak. Some rows have no size entry. The others give once, few or many, or a class for an expanded clone.

clone_size	d_call	j_call	v_call	cdr3_nt	cdr3_aa
NA	TRBD2	TRBJ2-4	TRBV4-1	TGCGCCAGCAGCCAAGGTGCGATTACCGGGACTACCCTAGCCAAAAACATTCAGTACTTC	CASSQGAITGTTLAKNIQYF
NA	TRBD2	TRBJ2-2	TRBV27	TGTGCCAGCAGTCCCCGACTAGCGGGGGACACCGGGGAGCTGTTTTTT	CASSPRLAGDTGELFF
NA	TRBD2	TRBJ2-7	TRBV6-1	TGTGCCAGCAGTGAATTCCGGGGTAGCGGGGCCCCCTACGAGCAGTACTTC	CASSEFRGSGAPYEQYF
NA	NA	TRBJ2-1	TRBV24-1	TGTGCCACCACCTCCCCAGGTTACAATGAGCAGTTCTTC	CATTSPGYNEQFF
NA	NA	TRBJ2-5	TRBV7-2	TGTGCCAGCAGCCTAAAAGAGACCCAGTACTTC	CASSLKETQYF
few	NA	TRBJ1-5	TRBV5-1	TGCGCCAGCAGCGCGGGAGAAAATCAGCCCCAGCATTTT	CASSAGENQPQHF
few	NA	TRBJ1-6	TRBV2	TGTGCCAGCAGTCCCCTCCGCTCCTATAATTCACCCCTCCACTTT	CASSPLRSYNSPLHF
NA	NA	TRBJ1-2	TRBV5-4	TGTGCCAGCAGCTTGAGAGGGACTGACTATGGCTACACCTTC	CASSLRGTDYGYTF
NA	TRBD1	TRBJ1-1	TRBV6-5	TGTGCCAGCAGTAGGGACAGGGGCCTGAACACTGAAGCTTTCTTT	CASSRDRGLNTEAFF
NA	TRBD1	TRBJ1-4	TRBV5-5	TGTGCCAGCAGCTTGCAGGGGGAGCGAATACGAGAAAAACTGTTTTTT	CASSLQGERIREKLFF
NA	NA	TRBJ2-2	TRBV3-1/TRBV3-2	TGTGCCAGCAGCCAAGGACGGGCCGGGGAGCTGTTTTTT	CASSQGRAGELFF
NA	TRBD2	TRBJ2-1	TRBV19	TGTGCCAGTAGTATGTTTGCGGCGGGAGGAGCGAGTGAGCAGTTCTTC	CASSMFAAGGASEQFF
NA	TRBD1	TRBJ2-5	TRBV7-9	TGTGCCAGCAGCTTACTGGGACAGGGGACGGAGACCCAGTACTTC	CASSLLGQGTETQYF
NA	NA	TRBJ1-2	TRBV4-2	TGTGCCAGCAGCCAAGAACGCCAGGTATTATTCAACTATGGCTACACCTTC	CASSQERQVLFNYGYTF
NA	NA	TRBJ1-2	TRBV6-5	TGTGCCAGCAATAGAGGGGGACAAAAAGATTATGGCTACACCTTC	CASNRGGQKDYGYTF
NA	TRBD1	TRBJ1-5	TRBV4-1	TGCGCCAGCAGCCAAGTGGGACAGGGCAATCAGCCCCAGCATTTT	CASSQVGQGNQPQHF
NA	TRBD1	TRBJ1-2	TRBV7-9	TGTGCCAGCAGCTTAGGATGGGACAGGAATTTTCATGGCTACACCTTC	CASSLGWDRNFHGYTF
NA	NA	TRBJ1-6	TRBV2	TGTGCCAGCAGTGAAATCCGGGGGGGCCGGGGCTCACCCCTCCACTTT	CASSEIRGGRGSPLHF
NA	NA	TRBJ1-2	TRBV5-4	TGTGCCAGCAGCCAAACAGGAAACTATGGCTACACCTTC	CASSQTGNYGYTF
NA	TRBD2	TRBJ2-7	TRBV9	TGTGCCAGCAGCCTAGGGGCGGGAGGGCTTGTCGAGCAGTACTTC	CASSLGAGGLVEQYF
NA	NA	TRBJ1-2	TRBV5-1	TGCGCCAGCAGCTTGAGGCCCCCCGAGGGTTCTGCCTATGGCTACACCTTC	CASSLRPPEGSAYGYTF
NA	NA	TRBJ1-5	TRBV29-1	TGCAGCGTTGCCCCAGGGGTCAATCAGCCCCAGCATTTT	CSVAPGVNQPQHF
NA	NA	TRBJ1-6	TRBV27	TGTGCCAGCAGTGGCTATGCGGCTTGGGGCGGAAATTCACCCCTCCACTTT	CASSGYAAWGGNSPLHF
NA	NA	TRBJ2-5	TRBV5-5	TGTGCCAGCAGCTTACCAGGGAAAGAGACCCAGTACTTC	CASSLPGKETQYF
NA	TRBD1	TRBJ2-3	TRBV15	TGTGCCACCAGCAGAGAGACAGGGTTAACAGATACGCAGTATTTT	CATSRETGLTDTQYF
few	NA	TRBJ1-1	TRBV6-1	TGTGCCAGCAGTGAATCGGGAGGGAACACTGAAGCTTTCTTT	CASSESGGNTEAFF
once	NA	TRBJ1-1	TRBV6-5	TGTGCCAGCAGTAACAGAAGGTTTGAAGCTTTCTTT	CASSNRRFEAFF
once	TRBD2	TRBJ2-7	TRBV9	TGTGCCAGCAGCGTAGGGACTAGCGGGGGTTACGAGCAGTACTTC	CASSVGTSGGYEQYF
NA	TRBD1	TRBJ1-4	TRBV19	TGTGCCACCAATCGACAGGGCGATGCAACTAATGAAAAACTGTTTTTT	CATNRQGDATNEKLFF
NA	TRBD2	TRBJ2-7	TRBV4-1	TGCGCCAGCAGCCATCTCGGGGGGGGGCAGAGCGGCGAGCAGTACTTC	CASSHLGGGQSGEQYF
few	TRBD1	TRBJ1-1	TRBV15	TGTGCCACCAGCGGCAACAGGGGTTTAGACACTGAAGCTTTCTTT	CATSGNRGLDTEAFF
NA	TRBD1	TRBJ1-4	TRBV11-2	TGTGCCAGCAGCTTAAGGGACAGGGGTTTAACTAATGAAAAACTGTTTTTT	CASSLRDRGLTNEKLFF
NA	TRBD1	TRBJ1-2	TRBV18	TGTGCCAGCTCGCAAGACAGGGGCCTTGGCGATGGCTACACCTTC	CASSQDRGLGDGYTF
medium-sized	NA	TRBJ2-3	TRBV2	TGTGCCAGCAGTCCCGGCACAGATACGCAGTATTTT	CASSPGTDTQYF
NA	NA	TRBJ1-4	TRBV24-1	TGTGCCACCAGTGATCCCAGATCGACTAATGAAAAACTGTTTTTT	CATSDPRSTNEKLFF
NA	TRBD2	TRBJ2-1	TRBV20-1	TGCAGTGCTAGTGGACTAGCGGGAGATAACAATGAGCAGTTCTTC	CSASGLAGDNNEQFF
NA	NA	TRBJ1-2	TRBV6-5	TGTGCCAGCAGTTACAGGGGCTATGGCTACACCTTC	CASSYRGYGYTF
NA	NA	TRBJ2-5	TRBV9	TGTGCCAGCAACCGCGGGGCAGGGCTAGAGACCCAGTACTTC	CASNRGAGLETQYF
once	TRBD1	TRBJ1-3	TRBV30	TGTGCCTGGAGTCGGACAGGGGGTTTGGCCATATATTTT	CAWSRTGGLAIYF
NA	TRBD2	TRBJ2-1	TRBV18	TGTGCCAGCTCACAGACCGGACTAGCGTTCGGGGGTCTTGATGAGCAGTTCTTC	CASSQTGLAFGGLDEQFF
NA	NA	TRBJ1-1	TRBV29-1	TGCAGCGTGACGACGGCAGGGGTGAACACTGAAGCTTTCTTT	CSVTTAGVNTEAFF
NA	NA	TRBJ2-1	TRBV14	TGTGCCAGCAGCCAAACACAGTTCCCGGCTACAAGTGAGCAGTTCTTC	CASSQTQFPATSEQFF
NA	NA	TRBJ2-3	TRBV5-1	TGCGCCAGCAGCCCCAACGAGGGTACGCAGTATTTT	CASSPNEGTQYF
NA	TRBD2	TRBJ2-1	TRBV9	TGTGCCAGCAGCGGAACGAGCGGGGCCCCTGAGTTCTTC	CASSGTSGAPEFF
NA	TRBD1	TRBJ1-6	TRBV3-1/TRBV3-2	TGTGCCAGCAGCCGAGGACAGGTATCCTATAATTCACCCCTCCACTTT	CASSRGQVSYNSPLHF
NA	TRBD1	TRBJ1-6	TRBV10-1	TGCGCCAGCAGGCCGACAGGGAGGTTAAATTCACCCCTCCACTTT	CASRPTGRLNSPLHF
NA	TRBD1	TRBJ1-1	TRBV6-5	TGTGCCAGCAGGGCAGGGGGCGGTGAAGCTTTCTTT	CASRAGGGEAFF